This T cell receptor (beta chain) was recorded in a study of OX40 agonist ivuxolimab in advanced cancers. Overall study context: Intravenous ivuxolimab was administered to patients every 2 weeks at 0.01 to 10 mg/kg. Eligibility rules accepted prior anti-PD-1, anti-PD-L1 or anti-CTLA-4 therapy, and around 44% had some. Study-wide findings and caveats: There was clonal expansion of CD4+ and CD8+ blood T cells by week 6 at 0.1 to 3.0 mg/kg.

Note on this clone: What it binds is unknown.

Germline V gene sequence: CDR1 SGHNT, CDR2 YENEEA. With 4 bases clipped from V and 0 bases from J, the junction kept 2 bases outside the gene matches. This CDR3 has 15 amino acids. The assay was immunoSEQ multiplex PCR, and TCRdb's table has in-frame clones only and misses some. The sample holds fewer than 95,000 clones, about 90% seen once. This specimen was CD4+ or CD8+ T cells sorted from blood, taken in a trial of the OX40 agonist ivuxolimab. The chain uses TRBV11-3 and TRBJ2-7, with 11 bases that match TRBD1. The clonotype comes from an adult with an advanced solid tumor such as melanoma, head and neck, liver or kidney cancer. The CDR3 loop is CASSSGQGASYEQYF. CDR3 bases: TGTGCCAGCAGCTCCGGACAGGGGGCCTCCTACGAGCAGTACTTC.